The next 20 T cell receptor beta chains were all read from a single sample in a study of T cells in Graves' hyperthyroidism and ophthalmopathy. RNA transcripts gave rise to amplified TCR beta CDR3 regions. First-round RT-PCR with HTBI primers amplified the TCR CDR3 region. TCRdb re-called the multiplex PCR reads with MiXCR, one entry per CDR3 protein. This table holds approximately 420,000 distinct CDR3 sequences, around 15% found once. The sample was blood. These TCRs come from a woman younger than 30 with Graves' hyperthyroidism.

This clonotype was seen at least ten times. The CDR3 sequence is CSVDIGPVMNTEAFF. The DNA for the CDR3 is TGCAGCGTTGACATCGGGCCGGTGATGAACACTGAAGCTTTCTTT. The chain carries TRBV29-1 and TRBJ1-1; D is unresolved. The germline CDR1 and CDR2 sequences are SQVTM and ANQGSEA. Deletions cut 3 bases from V and 0 bases from J, with 14 bases between. This CDR3 region has 15 residues. Together with reference TRBV29-1 and TRBJ1-1, the CDR3 gives the full variable domain: SAVISQKPSRDICQRGTSLTIQCQVDSQVTMMFWYRQQPGQSLTLIATANQGSEATYESGFVIDKFPISRPNLTFSTLTVSNMSPEDSSIYLCSVDIGPVMNTEAFFGQGTRLTVV.

This clonotype was counted ten times or more. The V gene is TRBV29-1, the J gene TRBJ1-2; 9 bases line up with TRBD1. The germline V gene has CDR1 SQVTM and CDR2 ANQGSEA. This CDR3 has 13 amino acids. The V and J ends lost 4 bases and 2 bases, in that order; junction bases with no gene match: 2. The CDR3 sequence is CSVADRGNYGYTF. The CDR3 region has the DNA TGCAGCGTTGCTGACAGGGGGAACTATGGCTACACCTTC.

Note on this clonotype: The junction departs from the called germline gene at one end, perhaps through a read error. The V gene is TRBV11-2, the J gene TRBJ2-1, with 8 bases that match TRBD2. The CDR3 contains 15 residues. CDR1 and CDR2 (germline): SGHAT, FQNNGV. This CDR3 is CASRLVAGRGGEQFF. The CDR3 DNA reads TGTGCCAGCAGGTTAGTAGCGGGGCGCGGCGGTGAGCAGTTCTTC.

This clonotype was counted only a few times. The gene calls are TRBV19 and TRBJ2-5, with D tentatively TRBD1 or TRBD2 (5 bases each). This CDR3 is built from 14 residues. Trimming cost V 3 bases and J 2 bases, with 10 bases left between them. The germline V gene has CDR1 LNHDA and CDR2 SQIVND (reference sequence). The CDR3 spells CASSIRGDQETQYF. In DNA form, the CDR3 reads TGTGCCAGTAGTATTAGAGGGGATCAAGAGACCCAGTACTTC.

This clonotype was seen ten or more times. The V and J genes are TRBV11-2 and TRBJ2-5, with a weak D call TRBD1 (5 bases). The CDR3 is 15 amino acids. Germline V gene lookup returns CDR1 SGHAT and CDR2 FQNNGV. Trimming took 0 bases from V and 6 from J, leaving 14 bases between them. The CDR3 coding sequence is TGTGCCAGCAGCTTAGAGGCGGCTAGGGGCAAGACCCAGTACTTC. Protein sequence: CASSLEAARGKTQYF.

This clonotype was counted at least ten times. DNA of the CDR3: TGTGCCAGCAAGTTTACTGGGGGAACTGAAGCTTTCTTT. It codes for CASKFTGGTEAFF. V usage is TRBV27 and J usage is TRBJ1-1, with D perhaps matching TRBD1 (5 bases). The V gene lost 7 bases and the J gene lost 5 bases, with 14 bases spanning the gap. Germline assignment: CDR1 MNHEY and CDR2 SMNVEV (reference sequence). CDR3 length: 13 amino acids.

Many counts were recorded for this clonotype. The V call is TRBV20-1, the J call TRBJ1-3; D not certain. V was trimmed by 0 bases and J by 8 bases, leaving 14 bases between them. CDR1 is DFQATT, CDR2 SNEGSKA, per germline (reference sequence). CDR3 size: 14 residues. CDR3 in amino acids: CSARDPQAGDTIYF. CDR3 bases: TGCAGTGCTAGAGACCCCCAAGCCGGAGACACCATATATTTT.

The J gene is TRBJ1-4, the V gene TRBV20-1; D might be TRBD1 (5 bases). This CDR3 is built from 12 residues. Germline V lookup: CDR1 DFQATT, CDR2 SNEGSKA (reference sequence). With 5 bases removed from V and 8 bases from J, the gap between germline ends came to 12 bases. CDR3 DNA sequence: TGCAGTGCTCGGGTGGGGCCAGAAAAACTGTTTTTT. Encoded protein: CSARVGPEKLFF.

This clonotype has just a few counts. The rearrangement uses TRBV20-1 and TRBJ2-7; 8 nucleotides agree with TRBD2. V lost 1 base and J lost 5; bases outside the gene matches: 4. This CDR3 spans 13 amino acids. CDR1 and CDR2 (germline): DFQATT, SNEGSKA (reference sequence). The CDR3 nucleotides read TGCAGTGCTAGAGCGAGCGGGAGTAACGAGCAGTACTTC. Translating it yields CSARASGSNEQYF.

This clonotype was seen at least ten times. The chain recombines TRBV6-1 with TRBJ2-3; weak D call: TRBD2 (6 bases). V lost 9 bases and J lost 2, with 15 bases in between. The CDR3 contains 14 residues. Per the germline V gene, CDR1 is MNHNS and CDR2 is SASEGT. The CDR3 DNA follows: TGTGCCAGTACAGCGGGCCAGGACACAGATACGCAGTATTTT. Protein sequence: CASTAGQDTDTQYF.

This clonotype was seen at least ten times. The chain is built from TRBV28 and TRBJ2-1; D gene uncertain. CDR1 is MDHEN, CDR2 SYDVKM, per germline. This CDR3 comprises 11 residues. The V end lost 7 bases, the J end lost 4 bases, and 5 bases lay between the germline ends. The CDR3 reads CASNGYNEQFF. The CDR3 bases are TGTGCCAGCAACGGGTACAATGAGCAGTTCTTC.

This clonotype has a count of ten or more. This chain joins TRBV12-3 or TRBV12-4 and TRBJ2-2; 14 bases map to TRBD2. There are 16 residues in the CDR3. The ends lost 6 bases at V and 8 bases at J; junction bases unmatched: 8. This chain's CDR3 is CASSPPGLAGAGELFF. CDR3 coding DNA: TGTGCCAGCAGCCCCCCGGGACTAGCGGGAGCTGGGGAGCTGTTTTTT.

This clonotype occurred a few times. As DNA, the CDR3 is TGTGCCATCAGTGAGTCGATGGACACCTACGAGCAGTACTTC. Its translation: CAISESMDTYEQYF. The chain combines TRBV10-3 with TRBJ2-7, with a weak D call TRBD1 (5 bases). CDR3 size: 14 residues. Trimming removed 0 bases from V and 2 bases from J, with 8 bases in between. Germline lookup yields CDR1 ENHRY and CDR2 SYGVKD.

This chain links TRBV14 with TRBJ1-1; TRBD1 matches at 7 bases. CDR1 is SGHDN, CDR2 FVKESK, per germline. The CDR3 has 13 amino acids. Trimming cost V 6 bases and J 6 bases; bases outside gene matches: 7. The DNA for the CDR3 is TGTGCCAGCAGGCCCTACAGGGGCGCTGAAGCTTTCTTT. This encodes CASRPYRGAEAFF.

This clonotype was detected a few times. J is TRBJ2-2 and V is TRBV5-4; perhaps TRBD2 as D (6 bases). From germline, CDR1 is SGHNT and CDR2 YYREEE (reference sequence). The CDR3 consists of 16 residues. The V and J ends lost 4 bases and 0 bases respectively, with 13 bases between them. The CDR3 sequence is CASSLLAPANTGELFF. CDR3 nucleotides: TGTGCCAGCAGCCTCCTAGCGCCCGCGAACACCGGGGAGCTGTTTTTT. Looking up the rest from reference TRBV5-4 and TRBJ2-2 gives the full variable domain: ETGVTQSPTHLIKTRGQQVTLRCSSQSGHNTVSWYQQALGQGPQFIFQYYREEENGRGNFPPRFSGLQFPNYSSELNVNALELDDSALYLCASSLLAPANTGELFFGEGSRLTVL.

Many counts were recorded for this clonotype. J is TRBJ1-1 and V is TRBV27; a possible D gene is TRBD1 (5 bases). Looked up from germline, CDR1 is MNHEY and CDR2 is SMNVEV (reference sequence). The CDR3 is made up of 14 amino acids. Deletions cut 7 bases from V and 2 bases from J, with 14 bases between. CDR3 DNA sequence: TGTGCCAGCAAAATGGGGGGGTTAAACACTGAAGCTTTCTTT. This encodes CASKMGGLNTEAFF.

The chain uses TRBV5-1 and TRBJ1-1; maybe TRBD1 (5 bases). CDR3 length: 12 residues. CDR1 and CDR2 from the germline V gene are SGHRS and YFSETQ. The V and J ends lost 3 bases and 4 bases respectively, with 7 bases between them. The DNA for the CDR3 is TGCGCCAGCAGCTGGGACGGCACTGAAGCTTTCTTT. Translation gives CASSWDGTEAFF.

The V and J genes are TRBV12-3 or TRBV12-4 and TRBJ2-1; 7 bases align to TRBD2. The assigned J gene may be wrong: the sequence end matches TRBJ2-7 better. The CDR3 runs 15 residues. The CDR3 reads CASSQLAPAYNEQYF. The CDR3 DNA sequence: TGTGCCAGCAGTCAACTAGCGCCAGCCTACAATGAGCAGTACTTC.

This clonotype was recorded at least ten times. The chain is built from TRBV12-3 or TRBV12-4 and TRBJ1-2, with a tentative D call TRBD1 (5 bases). Trimming stripped 3 bases from V and 2 bases from J, with 16 bases between. The CDR3 covers 16 residues. This chain's CDR3 is CASSFGATGRNYGYTF. Written as DNA, the CDR3 is TGTGCCAGCAGTTTTGGGGCGACGGGCAGAAACTATGGCTACACCTTC.

This clonotype showed up many times. The rearrangement links TRBV11-2 to TRBJ2-1; D uncertain. The V end was cut by 0 bases, the J end by 7 bases, with 7 bases between. Per germline, CDR1 SGHAT and CDR2 FQNNGV. The CDR3 covers 13 residues. The CDR3, as DNA: TGTGCCAGCAGCTTAGATCGGAGTAATGAGCAGTTCTTC. Translating it yields CASSLDRSNEQFF.